Shown below are 30 T cell receptor beta chains from a single sample sequenced in a study of T-cell memory formation after mild COVID-19. TCRdb analysed the 5' RACE reads with MiXCR anew, one entry per CDR3 protein. Altogether about 540,000 distinct CDR3 sequences are present, about a fifth being singletons, with the ten largest covering 9.5% to 15%. Source material: PBMCs or a T cell subset sorted from them (not recorded which). The receptors stem from an adult woman who had mild COVID-19 (a few samples of this study predate the infection). Cell type and time point are not known.

This clonotype was observed a few times. The V and J genes are TRBV12-3 or TRBV12-4 and TRBJ1-5; maybe TRBD1 (5 bases). This CDR3 is built from 16 residues. V dropped 3 bases and J dropped 6 bases, with 18 bases sitting between them. In DNA form, the CDR3 reads TGTGCCAGCAGTTTCCGGGGACTCCCGGGCGGTCAGCCCCAGCATTTT. This translates into CASSFRGLPGGQPQHF.

The chain carries TRBV27 and TRBJ2-2, with 9 positions matching TRBD1. CDR3 length: 18 residues. CDR1 MNHEY and CDR2 SMNVEV come from the germline V gene (reference sequence). V trimming: 3 bases; J trimming: 1 base; junction bases outside the gene matches: 9. The DNA of the CDR3 is TGTGCCAGCAGTTTCGATCTTGGGGACAGGGTGAACACCGGGGAGCTGTTTTTT. Translating gives CASSFDLGDRVNTGELFF.

This clonotype was found a few times. This sequence joins TRBV7-2 and TRBJ1-5; tentative D call: TRBD1 (5 bases). There are 13 residues in the CDR3. V lost 1 base to trimming and J lost 7 bases, with 8 bases between them. CDR1 and CDR2 (germline): SGHTA, FQGNSA. The CDR3 protein is CASSLVEGQPQHF. DNA for the CDR3: TGTGCCAGCAGCTTAGTTGAGGGGCAGCCCCAGCATTTT.

This clonotype was seen more than once but under ten times. The V and J genes are TRBV19 and TRBJ1-5, with D possibly TRBD1 on 6 matching bases. The CDR3 is 16 amino acids. Germline CDR1 and CDR2: LNHDA and SQIVND (reference sequence). Deletions cut 3 bases from V and 2 bases from J, with 14 bases between. The DNA of the CDR3 is TGTGCCAGTAGTATCGGGGGCCGTGGGGGCAATCAGCCCCAGCATTTT. This sequence encodes CASSIGGRGGNQPQHF.

V and J are TRBV6-2 or TRBV6-3 and TRBJ2-1; the D gene is possibly TRBD2 (6 bases). V lost 5 bases and J 12 bases, leaving 20 bases between the germline ends. The CDR3 contains 14 residues. CDR1 and CDR2 (germline): MNHEY, SVGEGT. The DNA for the CDR3 is TGTGCCAGCAGTCCATGGGACCCAACTAGCTGGCAGTTCTTC. Translation: CASSPWDPTSWQFF.

In the case of this clonotype: Since a much larger clone is just one base distant, this may be a read error. The CDR3 sequence: CSARDNYGYTF. In nucleotides, the CDR3 is TGCAGTGCTAGAGATAACTATGGCTACACCTTC. V usage is TRBV20-1 and J usage is TRBJ1-2, with D hard to call. This CDR3 is 11 amino acids long. CDR1 is DFQATT and CDR2 is SNEGSKA in the germline V gene (reference sequence). The V and J ends lost 0 bases and 1 base respectively, with 0 bases between them.

The rearrangement joins TRBV7-9 to TRBJ2-3; tentative D call: TRBD2 (6 bases). CDR3 length: 15 amino acids. The germline V and J ends were trimmed by 5 bases and 3 bases, with 15 bases remaining between them. CDR1 SEHNR and CDR2 FQNEAQ come from the germline V gene (reference sequence). The CDR3 bases are TGTGCCAGCAGCCCCAGCGGGCTAGGTACAGATACGCAGTATTTT. Translated, it gives CASSPSGLGTDTQYF.

This sequence joins TRBV3-1 and TRBJ2-6; no firm D call. Germline V lookup: CDR1 LGHDT, CDR2 YNNKEL (reference sequence). The CDR3 spans 17 residues. Trimming removed 2 bases at V and 0 bases at J, with 11 bases between. The DNA of the CDR3 is TGTGCCAGCAGCCAATCCGGCAGAATCTCTGGGGCCAACGTCCTGACTTTC. Translated: CASSQSGRISGANVLTF.

This rearrangement joins TRBV5-1 to TRBJ2-4; 9 nucleotides align to TRBD1. The CDR3 is 14 amino acids. V lost 0 bases and J lost 5; bases outside the gene matches: 0. Germline V gene lookup returns CDR1 SGHRS and CDR2 YFSETQ. Here the CDR3 reads CASSLGTGENIQYF. The CDR3 nucleotides read TGCGCCAGCAGCTTGGGGACAGGGGAAAACATTCAGTACTTC.

This clonotype has only a few counts. The chain is built from TRBV5-5 and TRBJ1-6; a weak D match, TRBD1 (5 bases). CDR3 length: 15 amino acids. From germline, CDR1 is SGHKS and CDR2 YYEKEE (reference sequence). V dropped 7 bases and J dropped 6 bases, with 17 bases sitting between them. The CDR3 coding sequence is TGTGCCAGCGCAGCCCGGGGGGTCAGTAATTCACCCCTCCACTTT. Translation gives CASAARGVSNSPLHF.

A few counts support this clonotype. The chain has TRBV4-1 and TRBJ1-1; D call uncertain. The V end lost 0 bases, the J end lost 5 bases, and 13 bases lay between the germline ends. Germline CDR1 is MGHRA and CDR2 is YSYEKL. CDR3 length: 15 amino acids. The chain's CDR3 is CASSQDKLIPTEAFF. In nucleotides, the CDR3 is TGCGCCAGCAGCCAAGATAAATTAATTCCGACTGAAGCTTTCTTT.

This sequence joins TRBV10-3 and TRBJ1-1; TRBD1 aligns across 8 bases. The germline CDR1 and CDR2 sequences are ENHRY and SYGVKD. V gave up 4 bases and J gave up 4 bases; unmatched junction bases: 5. CDR3 length: 14 amino acids. As DNA, the CDR3 is TGTGCCATCAGTGGGACAGGGAGGAGCACTGAAGCTTTCTTT. This codes for CAISGTGRSTEAFF.

V and J are TRBV5-5 and TRBJ1-2; 8 nucleotides line up with TRBD1. J was trimmed by 5 bases and V by 6 bases; bases with no gene match: 9. The CDR3 is 14 residues long. CDR1 and CDR2 from the germline V gene are SGHKS and YYEKEE (reference sequence). For the CDR3, the DNA is TGTGCCAGCAACAATCAGGGGGCCGGATATGGCTACACCTTC. Its translation is CASNNQGAGYGYTF.

This clonotype came up many times. The chain recombines TRBV7-9 with TRBJ1-1, with D maybe TRBD1 (5 bases). V was trimmed by 7 bases and J by 2 bases, leaving 14 bases between them. CDR1 is SEHNR and CDR2 is FQNEAQ in the germline V gene (reference sequence). This CDR3 contains 14 residues. The CDR3 loop reads CASTLSTENTEAFF. In DNA, the CDR3 is TGTGCCAGCACCCTCTCGACAGAAAACACTGAAGCTTTCTTT.

V and J are TRBV5-1 and TRBJ2-7; D possibly uses TRBD1 or TRBD2 (5 bases each). The ends were cut back, 0 bases at V and 4 bases at J, with 11 bases in the middle. Germline CDR1 is SGHRS and CDR2 is YFSETQ. This CDR3 spans 14 amino acids. The CDR3 nucleotides are TGCGCCAGCAGCTTGGAGGGACCCAAATACGAGCAGTACTTC. Its translation is CASSLEGPKYEQYF. Variable domain in full (rest from reference TRBV5-1 and TRBJ2-7): KAGVTQTPRYLIKTRGQQVTLSCSPISGHRSVSWYQQTPGQGLQFLFEYFSETQRNKGNFPGRFSGRQFSNSRSEMNVSTLELGDSALYLCASSLEGPKYEQYFGPGTRLTVT.

The chain has TRBV5-1 and TRBJ2-7; D ambiguous. This CDR3 comprises 13 residues. The germline CDR1 and CDR2 sequences are SGHRS and YFSETQ. Between the trimmed V and J ends, which lost 9 bases and 6 bases, there was a span of 19 bases. CDR3 sequence reads: CANPAGPPGEQYF. The DNA for the CDR3 is TGCGCCAACCCGGCAGGCCCGCCGGGCGAGCAGTACTTC.

This clonotype occurred a few times. V is TRBV6-5 and J is TRBJ2-6; TRBD2 aligns across 14 bases. Trimming at V came to 6 bases and at J to 4 bases, leaving 5 bases not matched to a gene. CDR3 length: 17 residues. Germline loops: CDR1 MNHEY, CDR2 SVGAGI. In DNA, the CDR3 is TGTGCCAGCAGGGGACTAGCGGGAGAGTCGGGGGCCAACGTCCTGACTTTC. This sequence encodes CASRGLAGESGANVLTF.

The rearrangement joins TRBV5-5 to TRBJ1-3; D call uncertain. CDR3 size: 17 residues. Germline V gene sequence: CDR1 SGHKS, CDR2 YYEKEE (reference sequence). V lost 4 bases and J 1 base, leaving 18 bases between the germline ends. The CDR3 region has the DNA TGTGCCAGCAGCCTGACCGCACTGTTGGGGTCTGGAAACACCATATATTTT. Its translation is CASSLTALLGSGNTIYF.

This clonotype occurred a few times. V usage is TRBV7-9 and J usage is TRBJ2-7, with 10 bases aligning to TRBD1. CDR1 is SEHNR and CDR2 is FQNEAQ in the germline V gene (reference sequence). The CDR3 covers 14 residues. Trimming took 4 bases from V and 6 from J; bases not matched to a gene: 6. This CDR3 is CASSSGTGVGEQYF. CDR3 nucleotide sequence: TGTGCCAGCAGCTCTGGGACAGGGGTGGGCGAGCAGTACTTC.

The genes are TRBV11-2 and TRBJ2-2; the D gene is possibly TRBD1 (6 bases). CDR1 and CDR2 (germline): SGHAT, FQNNGV. This CDR3 has 16 amino acids. V dropped 5 bases and J dropped 6 bases, with 19 bases sitting between them. CDR3 region: CASSRGRDTLPGELFF. DNA for the CDR3: TGTGCCAGCAGCCGTGGTAGGGACACCTTGCCCGGGGAGCTGTTTTTT.

The chain employs TRBV5-5 and TRBJ1-1; a possible D gene is TRBD1 (5 bases). This CDR3 is built from 15 residues. V was clipped by 1 base and J by 2 bases, with 12 bases between them. The germline V gene encodes CDR1 SGHKS and CDR2 YYEKEE (reference sequence). Written as DNA, the CDR3 is TGTGCCAGCAGCTTGATGACAGCGAGTAACACTGAAGCTTTCTTT. It specifies CASSLMTASNTEAFF.

This clonotype was seen a few times. V and J are TRBV6-2 or TRBV6-3 and TRBJ2-1, with D unclear. Trimming removed 6 bases at V and 8 bases at J, with 8 bases between. This CDR3 is 11 amino acids long. CDR1 MNHEY and CDR2 SVGEGT come from the germline V gene. The CDR3 reads CASSQVYEQFF. CDR3 DNA: TGTGCCAGCAGCCAGGTCTATGAGCAGTTCTTC.

This chain uses TRBV20-1 with TRBJ2-3, with 12 bases that match TRBD2. This CDR3 contains 19 residues. CDR1 is DFQATT and CDR2 is SNEGSKA in the germline V gene (reference sequence). V shed 0 bases, J shed 0 bases, and the junction held 10 bases outside the gene matches. The CDR3 DNA follows: TGCAGTGCTAGAGATCTTAGGAGACTAGCGGGAGCTAGCACAGATACGCAGTATTTT. Its protein is CSARDLRRLAGASTDTQYF.

V usage is TRBV7-9 and J usage is TRBJ1-2; no clear D gene. The CDR3 extends over 12 amino acids. Trimming left V 1 base short and J 8 bases short, with 8 bases between. Germline V CDR1 and CDR2: SEHNR, FQNEAQ (reference sequence). Written as DNA, the CDR3 is TGTGCCAGCAGCTTAGTCTATTACGGCTACACCTTC. Translating it yields CASSLVYYGYTF.

This clonotype was detected many times. V and J are TRBV11-2 and TRBJ2-7, with a tentative D call TRBD1 (5 bases). The CDR3 runs to 14 residues. The germline gives CDR1 SGHAT, CDR2 FQNNGV. V gave up 6 bases and J gave up 1 base, with 13 bases separating them. As DNA, the CDR3 is TGTGCCAGCAGTCAAGACAGTGGATCCTACGAGCAGTACTTC. Protein: CASSQDSGSYEQYF.

This clonotype was counted only a few times. The V gene is TRBV7-2, the J gene TRBJ1-1; D gene ambiguous. V gave up 0 bases and J gave up 1 base, with 6 bases separating them. This CDR3 region has 14 residues. The germline gives CDR1 SGHTA, CDR2 FQGNSA. CDR3 sequence: CASSLAAGNTEAFF. CDR3 coding DNA: TGTGCCAGCAGCTTAGCGGCGGGGAACACTGAAGCTTTCTTT.

This clonotype was detected only a few times. The chain has TRBV6-1 and TRBJ1-2; D is perhaps TRBD1 (6 bases). The CDR3 runs to 16 residues. Germline loops: CDR1 MNHNS, CDR2 SASEGT. V was pared by 4 bases and J by 3 bases, with 18 bases between. The CDR3 DNA is TGTGCCAGCAGTGCCCCTGAGGGGGGGCTGGACTATGGCTACACCTTC. Amino acid sequence: CASSAPEGGLDYGYTF.

This clonotype showed up just a few times. The CDR3 DNA follows: TGTGCCGAATCTGAGCAGGGGAAGAGCGAGCAGTACTTC. Its protein is CAESEQGKSEQYF. The chain has TRBV10-3 and TRBJ2-7; tentative D call: TRBD1 (6 bases). Germline V CDR1 and CDR2: ENHRY, SYGVKD. Trimming cost V 11 bases and J 6 bases, with 20 bases left between them. This CDR3 comprises 13 residues.

This sequence joins TRBV7-9 and TRBJ1-2; 7 nucleotides align to TRBD1. The CDR3 runs 15 residues. Germline assignment: CDR1 SEHNR and CDR2 FQNEAQ (reference sequence). Trimming removed 4 bases from V and 1 base from J; junction bases left unmatched: 6. The CDR3 sequence is CASSSPGQHNYGYTF. The DNA of the CDR3 is TGTGCCAGCAGCTCCCCGGGACAGCATAACTATGGCTACACCTTC.

This clonotype was found a few times. This chain connects TRBV12-3 or TRBV12-4 to TRBJ2-7; D ambiguous. The germline V and J ends were trimmed by 5 bases and 2 bases, with 10 bases remaining between them. This CDR3 is 13 amino acids long. The CDR3 bases are TGTGCCAGCAGTCTCGACGTAACCTACGAGCAGTACTTC. It translates to CASSLDVTYEQYF.